Listed below are T cell receptor beta chains from one sample, sequenced in a study of blood T cell repertoires in COVID-19. TCRdb's table, derived via immunoSEQ multiplex PCR, lists solely in-frame clones and lacks some. The table lists roughly 50,000 clones, 65% to 80% of them singletons, with roughly 21% in the top ten. Sequences were obtained from peripheral blood. The receptors originated from a human donor with active or convalescent COVID-19. The donor label of this sample is uncertain. Both conserved end residues are part of each CDR3. Each record gives: D gene, V gene, J gene, CDR3 protein. D genes are given only for firm matches.

d_call: TRBD2
v_call: TRBV6-4
j_call: TRBJ2-4
cdr3_aa: CASSEWRASGSRSKNIQYF

d_call: TRBD2
v_call: TRBV2
j_call: TRBJ2-1
cdr3_aa: CASGLARINEQFF

d_call: TRBD2
v_call: TRBV7-8
j_call: TRBJ2-2
cdr3_aa: CAIFTELAGFGELFF

d_call: -
v_call: TRBV5-6
j_call: TRBJ1-2
cdr3_aa: CASSLAANYGYTF

d_call: TRBD1
v_call: TRBV28
j_call: TRBJ2-7
cdr3_aa: CASSLGTAYEQYF

d_call: TRBD1
v_call: TRBV9
j_call: TRBJ2-5
cdr3_aa: CASSVGAGGVETQYF

d_call: TRBD1
v_call: TRBV5-6
j_call: TRBJ1-6
cdr3_aa: CASSDRAAYNSPLHF

d_call: -
v_call: TRBV5-1
j_call: TRBJ2-5
cdr3_aa: CASTSRETQYF

d_call: TRBD2
v_call: TRBV5-1
j_call: TRBJ2-5
cdr3_aa: CASSFASTSGWRETQYF

d_call: -
v_call: TRBV27
j_call: TRBJ2-6
cdr3_aa: CASSSQQGSGSGANVLTF

d_call: TRBD2
v_call: TRBV5-1
j_call: TRBJ2-3
cdr3_aa: CASSFNSGRATDTQYF

d_call: -
v_call: TRBV5-1
j_call: TRBJ2-1
cdr3_aa: CASSSAGLSYNEQFF

d_call: -
v_call: TRBV7-2
j_call: TRBJ2-7
cdr3_aa: CASSLDGRDYEQYF

d_call: TRBD1
v_call: TRBV29-1
j_call: TRBJ1-1
cdr3_aa: CSVFPRQGPKTEAFF

d_call: TRBD1
v_call: TRBV19
j_call: TRBJ1-5
cdr3_aa: CASSGTGRQPQHF

d_call: -
v_call: TRBV19
j_call: TRBJ2-3
cdr3_aa: CASTGTISTDTQYF

d_call: TRBD2
v_call: TRBV5-4
j_call: TRBJ2-5
cdr3_aa: CASSSGGTQYF

d_call: -
v_call: TRBV12-3/TRBV12-4
j_call: TRBJ2-5
cdr3_aa: CASSQDSQETQYF

d_call: -
v_call: TRBV5-4
j_call: TRBJ1-4
cdr3_aa: CASSEGRREKLFF

d_call: -
v_call: TRBV25-1
j_call: TRBJ2-2
cdr3_aa: CASSGRTANTGELFF

d_call: -
v_call: TRBV27
j_call: TRBJ1-5
cdr3_aa: CASSPQGRQPQHF

d_call: -
v_call: TRBV4-1
j_call: TRBJ2-4
cdr3_aa: CASSPQGRENIQYF

d_call: -
v_call: TRBV19
j_call: TRBJ1-1
cdr3_aa: CASSSDGGRNTEAFF

d_call: -
v_call: TRBV18
j_call: TRBJ2-7
cdr3_aa: CASSPASFTYEQYF

d_call: -
v_call: TRBV11-3
j_call: TRBJ1-5
cdr3_aa: CASSSLPGRNQPQHF

d_call: TRBD1
v_call: TRBV5-1
j_call: TRBJ2-7
cdr3_aa: CASSYGDRSSYEQYF

d_call: TRBD1
v_call: TRBV28
j_call: TRBJ1-2
cdr3_aa: CASWQGDSRSLYNGYTF

d_call: -
v_call: TRBV2
j_call: TRBJ1-1
cdr3_aa: CASSYLLRVGTEAFF

d_call: -
v_call: TRBV7-3
j_call: TRBJ2-1
cdr3_aa: CASSSEGNEQFF

d_call: -
v_call: TRBV29-1
j_call: TRBJ1-1
cdr3_aa: CSALTQTDTMNTEAFF

d_call: TRBD2
v_call: TRBV29-1
j_call: TRBJ2-5
cdr3_aa: CSSGGGVQETQYF

d_call: -
v_call: TRBV25-1
j_call: TRBJ2-1
cdr3_aa: CASSEYRGNEQFF

d_call: TRBD2
v_call: TRBV7-9
j_call: TRBJ2-7
cdr3_aa: CASSFGTSGKEQYF

d_call: -
v_call: TRBV7-9
j_call: TRBJ1-6
cdr3_aa: CASSAAGSSYNSPLHF

d_call: -
v_call: TRBV5-8
j_call: TRBJ1-2
cdr3_aa: CASSLAWGGHGYTF

d_call: -
v_call: TRBV11-2
j_call: TRBJ1-2
cdr3_aa: CASSLADYGYTF

d_call: -
v_call: TRBV9
j_call: TRBJ1-2
cdr3_aa: CASSAEQRPYGYTF

d_call: -
v_call: TRBV24-1
j_call: TRBJ1-2
cdr3_aa: CATSDFSRTNGYTF

d_call: TRBD1
v_call: TRBV4-1
j_call: TRBJ2-6
cdr3_aa: CASSQSSGTGWISGANVLTF

d_call: -
v_call: TRBV21-1
j_call: TRBJ1-2
cdr3_aa: CASSRDRGGDYGYTF

d_call: TRBD1
v_call: TRBV5-6
j_call: TRBJ2-7
cdr3_aa: CASSSAGTGTHEQYF

d_call: TRBD2
v_call: TRBV3-1/TRBV3-2
j_call: TRBJ2-1
cdr3_aa: CASSHLAGTYNEQFF

d_call: -
v_call: TRBV27
j_call: TRBJ1-1
cdr3_aa: CASSFGGSDTEAFF

d_call: TRBD1
v_call: TRBV7-9
j_call: TRBJ1-2
cdr3_aa: CASSFARPGQGYGGYTF

d_call: -
v_call: TRBV4-3
j_call: TRBJ1-2
cdr3_aa: CASSQDRVGNGYGYTF

d_call: -
v_call: TRBV14
j_call: TRBJ2-4
cdr3_aa: CASSQASGRTQNIQYF

d_call: TRBD2
v_call: TRBV7-2
j_call: TRBJ2-3
cdr3_aa: CASREMRGTKWDTQYF

d_call: TRBD1
v_call: TRBV29-1
j_call: TRBJ1-2
cdr3_aa: CSVEEPPGGIGDPYGYTF

d_call: TRBD2
v_call: TRBV5-4
j_call: TRBJ2-3
cdr3_aa: CASSSSGGTDTQYF

d_call: -
v_call: TRBV6-5
j_call: TRBJ2-7
cdr3_aa: CAILQVTTYEQYF

d_call: TRBD2
v_call: TRBV2
j_call: TRBJ2-7
cdr3_aa: CASSVKAGGPEQYF

d_call: TRBD1
v_call: TRBV11-1
j_call: TRBJ1-5
cdr3_aa: CASSLTGRGEEPQHF

d_call: TRBD2
v_call: TRBV5-1
j_call: TRBJ2-1
cdr3_aa: CASSLSAGGPYNEQFF